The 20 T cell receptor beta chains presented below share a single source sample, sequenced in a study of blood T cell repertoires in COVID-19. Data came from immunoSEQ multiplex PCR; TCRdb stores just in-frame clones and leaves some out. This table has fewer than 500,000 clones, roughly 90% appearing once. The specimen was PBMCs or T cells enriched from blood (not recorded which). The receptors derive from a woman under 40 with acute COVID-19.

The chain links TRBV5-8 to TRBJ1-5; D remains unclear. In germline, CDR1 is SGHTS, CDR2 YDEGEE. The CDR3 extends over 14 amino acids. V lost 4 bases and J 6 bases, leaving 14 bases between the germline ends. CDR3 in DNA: TGTGCCAGCAGCGCGTACCCAGCGACTCAGCCCCAGCATTTT. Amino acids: CASSAYPATQPQHF.

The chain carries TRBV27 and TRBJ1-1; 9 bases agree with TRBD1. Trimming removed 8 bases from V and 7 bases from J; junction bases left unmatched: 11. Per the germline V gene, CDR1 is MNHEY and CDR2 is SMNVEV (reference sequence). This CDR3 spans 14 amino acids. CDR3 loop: CASRDRETPYEAFF. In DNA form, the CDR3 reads TGTGCCAGCCGGGACAGGGAAACCCCATATGAAGCTTTCTTT.

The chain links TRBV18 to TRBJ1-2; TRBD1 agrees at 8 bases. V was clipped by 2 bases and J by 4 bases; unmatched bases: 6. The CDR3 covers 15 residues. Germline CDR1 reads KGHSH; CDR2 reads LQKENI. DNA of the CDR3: TGTGCCAGCTCACCATCGAGACAGGGGACCTATGGCTACACCTTC. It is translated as CASSPSRQGTYGYTF.

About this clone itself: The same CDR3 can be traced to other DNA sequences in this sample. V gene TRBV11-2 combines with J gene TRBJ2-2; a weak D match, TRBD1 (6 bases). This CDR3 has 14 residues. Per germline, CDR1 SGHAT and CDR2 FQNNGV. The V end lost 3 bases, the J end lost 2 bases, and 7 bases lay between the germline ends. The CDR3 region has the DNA TGTGCCAGCAGCTTCAGGGGAAACACCGGGGAGCTGTTTTTT. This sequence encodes CASSFRGNTGELFF.

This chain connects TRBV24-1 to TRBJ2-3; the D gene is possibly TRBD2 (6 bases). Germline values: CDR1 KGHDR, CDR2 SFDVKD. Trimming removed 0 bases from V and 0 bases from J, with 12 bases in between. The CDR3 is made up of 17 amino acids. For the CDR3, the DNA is TGTGCCACCAGTGATTTGGGCGGGGAGTCGAGCACAGATACGCAGTATTTT. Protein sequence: CATSDLGGESSTDTQYF.

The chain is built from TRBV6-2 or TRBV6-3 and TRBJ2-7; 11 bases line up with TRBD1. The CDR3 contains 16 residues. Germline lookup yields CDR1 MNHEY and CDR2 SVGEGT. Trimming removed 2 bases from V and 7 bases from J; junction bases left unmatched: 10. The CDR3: CASSYHAGQGASEQYF. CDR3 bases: TGTGCCAGCAGTTACCACGCCGGACAGGGGGCAAGTGAGCAGTACTTC.

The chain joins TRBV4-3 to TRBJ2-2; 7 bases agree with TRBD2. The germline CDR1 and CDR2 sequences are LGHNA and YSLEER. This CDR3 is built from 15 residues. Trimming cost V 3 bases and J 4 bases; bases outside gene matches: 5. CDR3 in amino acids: CASSQGGGSTGELFF. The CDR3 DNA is TGCGCCAGCAGCCAGGGGGGGGGATCCACCGGGGAGCTGTTTTTT.

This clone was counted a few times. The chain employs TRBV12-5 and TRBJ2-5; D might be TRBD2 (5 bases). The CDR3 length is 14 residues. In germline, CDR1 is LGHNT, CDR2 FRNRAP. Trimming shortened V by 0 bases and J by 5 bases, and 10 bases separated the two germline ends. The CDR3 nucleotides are TGTGCTAGTGGTTTGGTCTTGGGAGTGGAGACCCAGTACTTC. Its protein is CASGLVLGVETQYF.

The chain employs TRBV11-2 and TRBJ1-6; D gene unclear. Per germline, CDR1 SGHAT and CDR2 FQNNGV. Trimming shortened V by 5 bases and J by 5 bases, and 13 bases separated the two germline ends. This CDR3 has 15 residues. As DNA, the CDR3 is TGTGCCAGCAGCAGCGAGGGCAGAGATAATTCACCCCTCCACTTT. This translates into CASSSEGRDNSPLHF. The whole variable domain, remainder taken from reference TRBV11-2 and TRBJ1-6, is EAGVAQSPRYKIIEKRQSVAFWCNPISGHATLYWYQQILGQGPKLLIQFQNNGVVDDSQLPKDRFSAERLKGVDSTLKIQPAKLEDSAVYLCASSSEGRDNSPLHFGNGTRLTVT.

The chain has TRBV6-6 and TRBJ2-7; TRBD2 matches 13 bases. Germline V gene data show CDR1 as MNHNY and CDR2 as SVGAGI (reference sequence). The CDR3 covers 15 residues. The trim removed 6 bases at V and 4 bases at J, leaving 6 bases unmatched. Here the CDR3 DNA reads TGTGCCAGCAGCCAGACTAGCGGGGGGTGGTACGAGCAGTACTTC. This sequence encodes CASSQTSGGWYEQYF.

The CDR3 sequence is CASSVAPTEDEAFF. Written as DNA, the CDR3 is TGTGCCAGCAGCGTAGCCCCGACAGAGGATGAAGCTTTCTTT. The V and J genes are TRBV9 and TRBJ1-1, with D possibly TRBD1 on 5 matching bases. With 0 bases removed from V and 7 bases from J, the gap between germline ends came to 13 bases. Germline CDR1 SGDLS, CDR2 YYNGEE. The CDR3 has 14 amino acids.

The CDR3 spells CASSLDRGASKRTDTQYF. The CDR3 region has the DNA TGTGCCAGCAGCTTAGATCGGGGGGCCTCTAAGAGAACAGATACGCAGTATTTT. The chain is built from TRBV7-2 and TRBJ2-3, with a possible D match to TRBD2 (7 bases). Germline lookup yields CDR1 SGHTA and CDR2 FQGNSA. Between the trimmed V and J ends, which lost 1 base and 3 bases, there was a span of 20 bases. The CDR3 loop spans 18 amino acids.

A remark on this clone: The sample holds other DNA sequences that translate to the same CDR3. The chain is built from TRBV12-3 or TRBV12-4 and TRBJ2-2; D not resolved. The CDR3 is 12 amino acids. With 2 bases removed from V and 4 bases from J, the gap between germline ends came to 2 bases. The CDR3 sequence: CASSLLTGELFF. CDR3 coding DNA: TGTGCCAGCAGTTTACTCACCGGGGAGCTGTTTTTT.

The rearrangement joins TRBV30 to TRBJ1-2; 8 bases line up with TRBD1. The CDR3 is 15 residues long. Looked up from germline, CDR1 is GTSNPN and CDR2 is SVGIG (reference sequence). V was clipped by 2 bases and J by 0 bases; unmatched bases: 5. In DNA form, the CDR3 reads TGTGCCTGGAGTACCTACAGGGGGGCTAACTATGGCTACACCTTC. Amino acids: CAWSTYRGANYGYTF.

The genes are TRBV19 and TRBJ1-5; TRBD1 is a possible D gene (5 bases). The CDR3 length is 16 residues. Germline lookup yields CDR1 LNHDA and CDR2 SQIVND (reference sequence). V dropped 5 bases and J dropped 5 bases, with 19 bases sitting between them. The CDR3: CASSGGWGGIDQPQHF. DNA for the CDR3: TGTGCCAGTAGTGGGGGTTGGGGAGGGATTGATCAGCCCCAGCATTTT.

The CDR3: CASSSDRAVNSPLHF. In DNA form, the CDR3 reads TGTGCCAGCAGTTCGGACAGGGCCGTTAATTCACCCCTCCACTTT. The chain is built from TRBV27 and TRBJ1-6; 8 bases line up with TRBD1. This CDR3 comprises 15 residues. Germline V gene data show CDR1 as MNHEY and CDR2 as SMNVEV (reference sequence). The V gene end was trimmed by 4 bases and the J gene end by 6 bases; junction bases not matched to a gene: 5.

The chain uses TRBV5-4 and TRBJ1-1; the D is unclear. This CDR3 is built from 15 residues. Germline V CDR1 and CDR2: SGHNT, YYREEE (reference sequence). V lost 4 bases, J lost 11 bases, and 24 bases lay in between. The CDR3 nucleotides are TGTGCCAGCAGCCCCCCGGGGTCACCACCCAGGACGGCTTTCTTT. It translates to CASSPPGSPPRTAFF.

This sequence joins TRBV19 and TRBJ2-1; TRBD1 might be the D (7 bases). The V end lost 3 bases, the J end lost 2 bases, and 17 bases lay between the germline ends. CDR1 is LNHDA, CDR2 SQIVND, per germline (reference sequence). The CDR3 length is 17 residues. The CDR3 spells CASSIQEGAATYNEQFF. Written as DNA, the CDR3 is TGTGCCAGTAGTATTCAGGAGGGGGCCGCGACCTACAATGAGCAGTTCTTC.

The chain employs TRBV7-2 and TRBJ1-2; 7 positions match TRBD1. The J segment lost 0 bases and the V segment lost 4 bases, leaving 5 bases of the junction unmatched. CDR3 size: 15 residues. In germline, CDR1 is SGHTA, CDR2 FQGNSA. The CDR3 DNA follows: TGTGCCAGCAGCTCCAGGACAGGAGCTAACTATGGCTACACCTTC. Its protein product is CASSSRTGANYGYTF.

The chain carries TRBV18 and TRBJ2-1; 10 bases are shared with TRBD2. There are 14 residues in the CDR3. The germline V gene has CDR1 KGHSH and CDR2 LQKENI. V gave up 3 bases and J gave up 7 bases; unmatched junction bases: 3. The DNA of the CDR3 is TGTGCCAGCTCACCTAGGACTAGCGGTAATGAGCAGTTCTTC. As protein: CASSPRTSGNEQFF.